Included here is one TCR beta chain sequence, with context. This record comes from a study of blood T cell repertoires in COVID-19. Whole-study context: T cells, B-cell-depleted T cells, or PBMCs provided the cDNA or gDNA that served as material.

This CDR3 is built from 15 residues. Losses at the gene ends were 4 bases for V and 1 base for J; bases not matched to a gene: 5. CDR1 is SEHNR, CDR2 FQNEAQ, per germline (reference sequence). Clones were read by immunoSEQ multiplex PCR, and TCRdb kept only the in-frame ones, dropping some. The sample has 350,000 to 450,000 clones; over 75% are singletons. Material for sequencing was peripheral blood. The sequence was collected from a woman aged 40 to 50 with COVID-19, enrolled during active disease. J is TRBJ2-3 and V is TRBV7-9; 7 bases are a match to TRBD1. CDR3 DNA: TGTGCCAGCAGCTCAGGCACAGGGGGCACAGATACGCAGTATTTT. It specifies CASSSGTGGTDTQYF.